This record looks at one T cell receptor beta chain sequence and its context. Its specificity is unknown. Unique molecular identifiers were used to barcode this TCRbeta library. TCRdb recomputed calls from the PCR reads with MiXCR, one row per CDR3 protein. The sample carries 350,000 to 500,000 distinct CDR3 sequences, around 46% recorded once. The CDR3 has 18 residues. V was shortened by 0 bases and J by 0 bases, with 16 bases between the two germline ends. From germline, CDR1 is SGHRS and CDR2 YFSETQ. This specimen comes from a study of T-cell reconstitution after alpha-beta-depleted transplantation in children. General study points: The main origin of T-cell counts and diversity one year after transplant was newly produced T cells. Some patients owed their high day-60 TCRbeta diversity to surviving recipient T cells and thymic progenitors. The study reportedly traced alpha-beta T cells about two months after transplant to several hundred expanded graft clones.

The TCR comes from a girl aged 2 to 10 with aplastic anemia, due to receive a stem cell transplant. The V and J genes are TRBV5-1 and TRBJ2-1; TRBD2 is a possible D gene (6 bases). Material: PBMCs, obtained before TCRalphabeta/CD19-depleted stem cell transplant. This CDR3 is CASSLAGVGESSYNEQFF. In nucleotides, the CDR3 is TGCGCCAGCAGCTTGGCGGGAGTCGGGGAGAGCTCCTACAATGAGCAGTTCTTC.